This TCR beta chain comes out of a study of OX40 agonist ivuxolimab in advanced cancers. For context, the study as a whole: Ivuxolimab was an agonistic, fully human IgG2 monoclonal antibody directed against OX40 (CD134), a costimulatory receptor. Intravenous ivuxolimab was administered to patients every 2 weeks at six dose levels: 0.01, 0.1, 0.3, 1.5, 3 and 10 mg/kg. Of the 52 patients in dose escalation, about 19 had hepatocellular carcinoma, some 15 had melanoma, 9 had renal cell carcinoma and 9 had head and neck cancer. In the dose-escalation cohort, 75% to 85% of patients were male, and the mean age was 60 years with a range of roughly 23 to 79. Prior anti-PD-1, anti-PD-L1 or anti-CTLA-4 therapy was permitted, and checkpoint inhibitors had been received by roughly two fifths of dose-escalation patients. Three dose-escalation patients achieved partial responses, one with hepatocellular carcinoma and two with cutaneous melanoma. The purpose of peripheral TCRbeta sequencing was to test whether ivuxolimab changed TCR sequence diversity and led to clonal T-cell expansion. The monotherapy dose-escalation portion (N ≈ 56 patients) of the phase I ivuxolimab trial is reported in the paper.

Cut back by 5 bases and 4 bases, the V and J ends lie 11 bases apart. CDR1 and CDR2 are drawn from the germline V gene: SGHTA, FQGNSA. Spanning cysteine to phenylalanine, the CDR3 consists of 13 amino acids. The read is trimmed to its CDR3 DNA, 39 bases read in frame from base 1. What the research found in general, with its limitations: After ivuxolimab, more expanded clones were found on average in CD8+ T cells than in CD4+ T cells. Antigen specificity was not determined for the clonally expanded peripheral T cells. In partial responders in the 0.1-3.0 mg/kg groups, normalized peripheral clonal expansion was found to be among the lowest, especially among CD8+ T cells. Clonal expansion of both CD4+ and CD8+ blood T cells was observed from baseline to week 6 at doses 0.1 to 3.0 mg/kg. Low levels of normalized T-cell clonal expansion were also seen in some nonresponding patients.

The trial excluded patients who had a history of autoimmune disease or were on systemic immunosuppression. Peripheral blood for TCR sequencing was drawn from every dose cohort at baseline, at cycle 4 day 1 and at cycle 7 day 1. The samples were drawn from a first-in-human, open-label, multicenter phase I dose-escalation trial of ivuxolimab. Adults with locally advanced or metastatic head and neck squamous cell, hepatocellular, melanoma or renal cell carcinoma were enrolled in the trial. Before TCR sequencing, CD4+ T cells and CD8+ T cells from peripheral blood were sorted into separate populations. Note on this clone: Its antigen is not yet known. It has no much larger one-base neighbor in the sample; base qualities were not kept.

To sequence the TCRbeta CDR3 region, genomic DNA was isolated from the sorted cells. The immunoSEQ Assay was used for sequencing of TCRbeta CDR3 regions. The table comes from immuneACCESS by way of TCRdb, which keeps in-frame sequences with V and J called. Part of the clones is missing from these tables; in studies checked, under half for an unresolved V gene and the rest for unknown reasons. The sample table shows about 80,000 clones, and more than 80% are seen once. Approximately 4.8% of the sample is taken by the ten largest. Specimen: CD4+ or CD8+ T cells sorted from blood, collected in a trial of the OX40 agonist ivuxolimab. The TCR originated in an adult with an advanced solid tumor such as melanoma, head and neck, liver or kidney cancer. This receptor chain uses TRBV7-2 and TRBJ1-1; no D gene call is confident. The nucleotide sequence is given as TGTGCCAGCAGCGCTATAGGGATCACTGAAGCTTTCTTT. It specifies CASSAIGITEAFF.